One sample yielded the 27 T cell receptor beta chains listed below, sequenced in a study of human T cells and chemical hapten exposure (dated by TCRdb to the early 2020s). The time point label corresponds to: patch test 1, 2 weeks after DPC sensitization. In the paper's terms, the treatment or condition label means: therapeutic diphenylcyclopropenone sensitization with weekly scalp DPC. Library preparation employed RACE. Sequencing used a NextSeq 500. The public reads were reprocessed in TCRdb via fastp at Q25 and MiXCR, keeping in-frame beta chains. Each CDR3 protein gets just one entry, which takes the most common genes and DNA from the rows behind it. In all, the sample holds about 340,000 distinct CDR3 sequences, and around 7% of those were seen once. The ten largest clones capture around 8.2% of the sample. Sample: whole blood, taken in connection with sensitization to the hapten diphenylcyclopropenone (DPC). These receptor sequences come from a young woman with alopecia areata. Some clones in this sample may be carry-over from other donors' samples.

This clonotype occurred many times. This rearrangement joins TRBV7-2 to TRBJ1-5; D may be TRBD1 (5 bases). The CDR3 is made up of 15 amino acids. Per germline, CDR1 SGHTA and CDR2 FQGNSA. Trimming took off 2 bases at V and 3 bases at J, with 11 bases between the two ends. CDR3 region: CASSLLEGFNQPQHF. In DNA form, the CDR3 reads TGTGCCAGCAGCTTATTGGAGGGGTTCAATCAGCCCCAGCATTTT.

This clonotype was observed many times. This sequence joins TRBV6-2 or TRBV6-3 and TRBJ2-5, with D possibly matching TRBD1 (5 bases). The CDR3 totals 13 residues. Between the trimmed V and J ends, which lost 6 bases and 2 bases, there was a span of 10 bases. The germline V gene encodes CDR1 MNHEY and CDR2 SVGEGT. CDR3 residues: CASSPDIQETQYF. The CDR3 DNA sequence: TGTGCCAGCAGCCCGGACATACAAGAGACCCAGTACTTC.

This clonotype was seen many times. V usage is TRBV6-1 and J usage is TRBJ1-1, with D maybe TRBD1 (5 bases). The CDR3 spans 14 residues. Germline lookup yields CDR1 MNHNS and CDR2 SASEGT. The ends were cut back, 7 bases at V and 0 bases at J, with 12 bases in the middle. This CDR3 is CASKETALNTEAFF. The CDR3 DNA reads TGTGCCAGCAAAGAGACAGCATTGAACACTGAAGCTTTCTTT.

Many counts were recorded for this clonotype. The chain has TRBV5-4 and TRBJ2-1, with D possibly TRBD1 on 6 matching bases. This CDR3 has 14 residues. V was pared by 4 bases and J by 7 bases, with 15 bases between. The V gene's germline CDR1 is SGHNT and CDR2 YYREEE (reference sequence). Here the CDR3 reads CASSRQDFQNEQFF. CDR3 nucleotide sequence: TGTGCCAGCAGCCGACAGGACTTCCAAAATGAGCAGTTCTTC.

A note on this clonotype: Its ends do not fully match the called genes, so a read error is possible. The chain joins TRBV7-9 to TRBJ2-3; tentatively, D is TRBD2 (6 bases). The germline CDR1 and CDR2 sequences are SEHNR and FQNEAQ (reference sequence). CDR3 size: 16 residues. The CDR3 bases are TGTGTCAGCAGCTTAGGCACGGGGGAGGTCACAGATACGCAGTATTTT. It encodes CVSSLGTGEVTDTQYF.

In its sample, this clonotype was seen many times. The rearrangement links TRBV4-3 to TRBJ1-5; the D gene is possibly TRBD1 (5 bases). Between the trimmed V and J ends, which lost 0 bases and 6 bases, there was a span of 9 bases. The germline V gene encodes CDR1 LGHNA and CDR2 YSLEER. This CDR3 comprises 14 residues. The CDR3 reads CASSQDGTIQPQHF. The CDR3 DNA is TGCGCCAGCAGCCAAGATGGGACTATTCAGCCCCAGCATTTT.

The sample holds a few counts of this clonotype. This rearrangement joins TRBV29-1 to TRBJ2-7; tentatively, D is TRBD2 (6 bases). The germline V gene encodes CDR1 SQVTM and CDR2 ANQGSEA. Trimming shortened V by 5 bases and J by 11 bases, and 13 bases separated the two germline ends. This CDR3 is built from 10 residues. The CDR3, as DNA: TGCAGCGTTACGGCGGGACGGGAGTACTTC. It encodes CSVTAGREYF.

The rearrangement joins TRBV6-5 to TRBJ2-2; weak D call: TRBD2 (5 bases). Germline CDR1 MNHEY, CDR2 SVGAGI. The CDR3 is 17 amino acids. Trimming stripped 0 bases from V and 5 bases from J, with 16 bases between. The CDR3 sequence: CASSYSSGPDFTGELFF. For the CDR3, the DNA is TGTGCCAGCAGTTACTCGTCTGGACCGGACTTTACCGGGGAGCTGTTTTTT.

The CDR3 bases are TGTGCCAGCCCGAAACTCAGGGGGCTCGGAGCCAAAAACATTCAGTACTTC. Translating gives CASPKLRGLGAKNIQYF. The V gene is TRBV28, the J gene TRBJ2-4, with 8 bases identical to TRBD1. CDR1 and CDR2 (germline): MDHEN, SYDVKM. The V and J ends lost 8 bases and 0 bases, in that order; junction bases with no gene match: 12. CDR3 length: 17 amino acids.

This clonotype was detected a few times. The chain has TRBV7-8 and TRBJ1-1, with D perhaps TRBD1 (5 bases). V was trimmed by 1 base and J by 6 bases, leaving 9 bases between them. The CDR3 sequence is 13 residues long. Per the germline V gene, CDR1 is SGHVS and CDR2 is FQNEAQ. The CDR3 bases are TGTGCCAGCAGCTTAGGCAGGGAAGCTGAAGCTTTCTTT. Its protein is CASSLGREAEAFF.

This clonotype has ten or more counts. The chain carries TRBV28 and TRBJ2-3; D may be TRBD2 (5 bases). This CDR3 is 16 amino acids long. Germline CDR1 is MDHEN and CDR2 is SYDVKM. Trimming removed 5 bases at V and 8 bases at J, with 23 bases between. The CDR3 loop reads CASSTWAGPSDGTQYF. The CDR3 DNA sequence: TGTGCCAGCAGTACTTGGGCGGGCCCCTCCGACGGTACGCAGTATTTT. Full variable domain (missing parts from reference TRBV28 and TRBJ2-3): DVKVTQSSRYLVKRTGEKVFLECVQDMDHENMFWYRQDPGLGLRLIYFSYDVKMKEKGDIPEGYSVSREKKERFSLILESASTNQTSMYLCASSTWAGPSDGTQYFGPGTRLTVL.

This clonotype was counted between two and nine times. The CDR3 region has the DNA TGCGCCAGCAGCTTGATTCCTAGCGGGGGCTTTAGCACAGATACGCAGTATTTT. Its translation: CASSLIPSGGFSTDTQYF. The chain employs TRBV5-1 and TRBJ2-3; 10 positions match TRBD2. CDR1 and CDR2 from the germline V gene are SGHRS and YFSETQ. With V trimmed by 1 base and J by 0 bases, 8 bases remained unmatched. This CDR3 region has 18 residues.

The chain employs TRBV19 and TRBJ2-5; TRBD2 agrees at 14 bases. Germline lookup yields CDR1 LNHDA and CDR2 SQIVND (reference sequence). The V and J ends lost 8 bases and 5 bases, in that order; junction bases with no gene match: 4. This CDR3 is built from 14 residues. CDR3 region: CASGTSGGLETQYF. The CDR3 bases are TGTGCCAGTGGGACTAGCGGGGGCCTCGAGACCCAGTACTTC.

This clonotype appeared a few times. The chain is built from TRBV7-8 and TRBJ1-1, with TRBD1 matching over 10 bases. The germline gives CDR1 SGHVS, CDR2 FQNEAQ. The trim removed 6 bases at V and 4 bases at J, leaving 8 bases unmatched. The CDR3 is made up of 15 amino acids. The CDR3 region is CASRFGQGDVTEAFF. The CDR3 region has the DNA TGTGCCAGCAGATTCGGACAGGGGGATGTCACTGAAGCTTTCTTT.

The table lists this clonotype with many counts. This chain links TRBV14 with TRBJ2-2; D remains unclear. The CDR3 spans 15 residues. Germline-derived CDR1 and CDR2 are SGHDN and FVKESK. The V gene lost 2 bases and the J gene lost 1 base, with 8 bases spanning the gap. The CDR3 region has the DNA TGTGCCAGCAGCCAACGTAGAGTGAACACCGGGGAGCTGTTTTTT. Amino acid sequence: CASSQRRVNTGELFF.

This clonotype was seen ten or more times. The chain has TRBV3-1 and TRBJ2-3, with no clear D. Trimming left V 3 bases short and J 5 bases short, with 15 bases between. Germline V gene lookup returns CDR1 LGHDT and CDR2 YNNKEL (reference sequence). The length of the CDR3 is 15 residues. CDR3 sequence reads: CASSQDELVGDTQYF. The CDR3 bases are TGTGCCAGCAGCCAGGACGAGTTAGTGGGAGATACGCAGTATTTT.

This clonotype was counted only a few times. The chain has TRBV19 and TRBJ2-3, with 7 positions matching TRBD2. Germline CDR1 reads LNHDA; CDR2 reads SQIVND (reference sequence). V dropped 8 bases and J dropped 4; count of bases not matched to a gene: 3. There are 12 residues in the CDR3. The CDR3 nucleotides are TGTGCCAGTGTGGGAGGGGCAGATACGCAGTATTTT. Its protein product is CASVGGADTQYF.

The table lists this clonotype with a few counts. This chain uses TRBV20-1 with TRBJ1-4; the D is unclear. V gave up 6 bases and J gave up 8 bases, with 10 bases separating them. CDR3 size: 11 residues. Germline V gene sequence: CDR1 DFQATT, CDR2 SNEGSKA (reference sequence). The CDR3 DNA is TGCAGTGCGGGGTTAGGGGAAAAACTGTTTTTT. Amino acid sequence: CSAGLGEKLFF.

This clonotype has only one observation. The chain uses TRBV3-1 and TRBJ1-6, with D possibly matching TRBD1 (6 bases). This CDR3 is 12 amino acids long. Germline CDR1 and CDR2: LGHDT and YNNKEL (reference sequence). Deletions cut 4 bases from V and 11 bases from J, with 9 bases between. The CDR3 loop is CASSRNRAPLHF. CDR3 bases: TGTGCCAGCAGCCGAAACAGGGCACCCCTCCACTTT.

This clonotype was seen a handful of times. The chain joins TRBV5-4 to TRBJ2-4; D assignment may be TRBD1 or TRBD2 (5 bases each). There are 16 residues in the CDR3. CDR1 and CDR2 (germline): SGHNT, YYREEE (reference sequence). V shed 0 bases and J shed 0 bases, with 10 bases lying between them. CDR3 sequence (DNA): TGTGCCAGCAGCTTGGGGGGGAGTGTAGCCAAAAACATTCAGTACTTC. As protein: CASSLGGSVAKNIQYF. Complete variable domain (other parts from reference TRBV5-4 and TRBJ2-4): ETGVTQSPTHLIKTRGQQVTLRCSSQSGHNTVSWYQQALGQGPQFIFQYYREEENGRGNFPPRFSGLQFPNYSSELNVNALELDDSALYLCASSLGGSVAKNIQYFGAGTRLSVL.

V and J are TRBV2 and TRBJ2-1; no clear D. Germline loops: CDR1 SNHLY, CDR2 FYNNEI. There are 16 residues in the CDR3. V lost 0 bases to trimming and J lost 1 base, with 10 bases between them. As DNA, the CDR3 is TGTGCCAGCAGTGAAGCGCTCTCCCCATCCTACAATGAGCAGTTCTTC. This codes for CASSEALSPSYNEQFF.

This clonotype showed up just a few times. The chain couples TRBV9 to TRBJ2-2; 8 bases are a match to TRBD1. This CDR3 has 14 residues. In germline, CDR1 is SGDLS, CDR2 YYNGEE. The junction had 5 bases not matched to a gene; V was cut back by 6 bases and J by 4 bases. CDR3: CASTRTGGTGELFF. The CDR3 nucleotides are TGTGCCAGCACCCGAACAGGGGGCACCGGGGAGCTGTTTTTT.

This clonotype was seen ten or more times. This sequence joins TRBV10-3 and TRBJ2-1; D is ambiguous. V lost 1 base and J 8 bases, leaving 12 bases between the germline ends. This CDR3 is 14 amino acids long. Germline values: CDR1 ENHRY, CDR2 SYGVKD. CDR3 amino acids: CAISEWVTPDEQFF. For the CDR3, the DNA is TGTGCCATCAGTGAGTGGGTGACACCCGATGAGCAGTTCTTC.

Many counts were recorded for this clonotype. The genes are TRBV7-2 and TRBJ2-3, with D unresolved. Germline CDR1 and CDR2: SGHTA and FQGNSA. Between the trimmed V and J ends, which lost 6 bases and 0 bases, there was a span of 7 bases. The CDR3 has 13 residues. The CDR3 is CASSTDSTDTQYF. CDR3 nucleotide sequence: TGTGCCAGCAGTACAGATAGCACAGATACGCAGTATTTT.

This clonotype was seen repeatedly, ten times or more. The chain joins TRBV5-1 to TRBJ1-5; D possibly corresponds to TRBD1 (5 bases). V dropped 0 bases and J dropped 4 bases, with 11 bases sitting between them. Germline CDR1 reads SGHRS; CDR2 reads YFSETQ. This CDR3 is 15 amino acids long. The CDR3 sequence: CASSLEGFPNQPQHF. In DNA form, the CDR3 reads TGCGCCAGCAGCTTGGAGGGGTTCCCTAATCAGCCCCAGCATTTT.

This clonotype showed up many times. The rearrangement links TRBV12-3 or TRBV12-4 to TRBJ2-6, with 8 bases aligning to TRBD1. Unmatched junction bases numbered 8, after V lost 6 bases and J lost 4 bases. CDR3 length: 16 residues. In nucleotides, the CDR3 is TGTGCCAGCAGAGACCAGGGGGCGGGAGGGGCCAACGTCCTGACTTTC. Translating it yields CASRDQGAGGANVLTF.

This clonotype was recorded a few times. The chain employs TRBV28 and TRBJ2-4, with D tentatively TRBD2 (5 bases). Deletions cut 8 bases from V and 0 bases from J, with 8 bases between. This CDR3 comprises 13 residues. Germline CDR1 reads MDHEN; CDR2 reads SYDVKM. The CDR3 region has the DNA TGTGCCAGCTGTGGGAGAGCCAAAAACATTCAGTACTTC. Translated, it gives CASCGRAKNIQYF. The variable domain in full, with the rest retrieved from reference TRBV28 and TRBJ2-4, is DVKVTQSSRYLVKRTGEKVFLECVQDMDHENMFWYRQDPGLGLRLIYFSYDVKMKEKGDIPEGYSVSREKKERFSLILESASTNQTSMYLCASCGRAKNIQYFGAGTRLSVL.